A single sample gave rise to the 7 T cell receptor beta chains below, sequenced in a study of early T cells in non-severe SARS-CoV-2 infection. TCRdb re-derived calls from the 5' RACE reads in MiXCR, one entry per CDR3 protein. The sample records about 27,000 distinct CDR3 sequences, around 3% being singletons. What was sequenced was whole blood. The source of these receptors is an adult who was a healthcare worker with PCR-confirmed SARS-CoV-2 infection or an uninfected control (not recorded which).

This clonotype was counted a few times. The rearrangement links TRBV4-1 to TRBJ2-1; 13 nucleotides line up with TRBD2. Per the germline V gene, CDR1 is MGHRA and CDR2 is YSYEKL. The ends lost 3 bases at V and 4 bases at J; junction bases unmatched: 9. The length of the CDR3 is 18 residues. In nucleotides, the CDR3 is TGCGCCAGCAGCCAGGTCAGACTAGCGGGGGGACTTTACAATGAGCAGTTCTTC. Protein: CASSQVRLAGGLYNEQFF.

This clonotype was recorded many times. The rearrangement links TRBV5-1 to TRBJ2-1, with TRBD2 matching over 7 bases. V lost 4 bases to trimming and J lost 8 bases; unmatched junction nucleotides: 6. Per the germline V gene, CDR1 is SGHRS and CDR2 is YFSETQ. This CDR3 is 13 amino acids long. The CDR3 DNA is TGCGCCAGCAGCAGGGAGCGGGGTCATGAGCAGTTCTTC. It specifies CASSRERGHEQFF.

This clonotype has a count of ten or more. The CDR3 DNA is TGTGCCAGCAGTCCGGACGGGGCCAACGTCCTGACTTTC. Amino acid sequence: CASSPDGANVLTF. The chain carries TRBV12-3 or TRBV12-4 and TRBJ2-6; D ambiguous. V gave up 5 bases and J gave up 4 bases, with 6 bases separating them. The CDR3 consists of 13 residues.

In its sample, this clonotype was seen many times. The chain joins TRBV7-9 to TRBJ2-2; no reliable D call. Germline-derived CDR1 and CDR2 are SEHNR and FQNEAQ (reference sequence). The CDR3 totals 12 residues. V dropped 5 bases and J dropped 4 bases, with 5 bases sitting between them. This chain's CDR3 is CASSHLTGELFF. The CDR3 region has the DNA TGTGCCAGCAGCCACCTCACCGGGGAGCTGTTTTTT.

In this sample, this clonotype turned up many times. The chain couples TRBV20-1 to TRBJ2-3, with D possibly TRBD1 on 6 matching bases. Germline CDR1 reads DFQATT; CDR2 reads SNEGSKA (reference sequence). The CDR3 is made up of 15 amino acids. Trimming stripped 3 bases from V and 0 bases from J, with 13 bases between. CDR3 protein: CSASPDSVSTDTQYF. For the CDR3, the DNA is TGCAGTGCTAGCCCGGACAGTGTCAGCACAGATACGCAGTATTTT.

This clonotype was seen many times. CDR3 amino acids: CASSLGSDTQYF. In nucleotides, the CDR3 is TGTGCCAGCAGTTTAGGGTCAGATACGCAGTATTTT. The chain has TRBV12-3 or TRBV12-4 and TRBJ2-3; no definite D call. The ends were cut back, 1 base at V and 4 bases at J, with 3 bases in the middle. The CDR3 covers 12 residues.

At least ten counts were recorded for this clonotype. The rearrangement links TRBV7-7 to TRBJ2-2; weak D call: TRBD1 (5 bases). CDR1 and CDR2 (germline): SSHAT, FNYEAQ (reference sequence). This CDR3 has 16 amino acids. With 0 bases removed from V and 6 bases from J, the gap between germline ends came to 14 bases. The CDR3 sequence: CASSLADGRDPGELFF. The CDR3 DNA reads TGTGCCAGCAGCTTAGCGGATGGCAGGGATCCCGGGGAGCTGTTTTTT.